This entry lists 15 T cell receptor beta chains sequenced from one sample in a study of T cells in Graves' hyperthyroidism and ophthalmopathy. RNA transcripts served as the template for amplifying TCR beta CDR3 regions. The HTBI primer set drove a first-round RT-PCR of the TCR CDR3. TCRdb independently ran MiXCR on the multiplex PCR reads; one entry per CDR3 protein. Among about 580,000 distinct CDR3 sequences, around 42% were seen once, and the ten largest hold roughly 8.2%. Source material: peripheral blood or thyroid tissue (not recorded which). Source of these receptors: a woman under 30 with Graves' hyperthyroidism.

Ten or more counts support this clonotype. The chain has TRBV30 and TRBJ1-6, with D unresolved. CDR3 length: 11 amino acids. Between the trimmed V and J ends, which lost 3 bases and 5 bases, there was a span of 2 bases. In germline, CDR1 is GTSNPN, CDR2 SVGIG (reference sequence). The CDR3 protein is CAWSHNSPLHF. CDR3 in DNA: TGTGCCTGGAGCCATAATTCACCCCTCCACTTT.

This clonotype was found many times. The chain joins TRBV11-3 to TRBJ1-2; D perhaps matches TRBD1 (5 bases). Trimming pared 9 bases from V and 1 base from J, leaving 21 bases between. CDR1 and CDR2 from the germline V gene are SGHNT and YENEEA. CDR3 length: 16 amino acids. CDR3: CASLGGLGVSNYGYTF. DNA for the CDR3: TGTGCCAGTCTGGGCGGCTTGGGGGTTAGTAACTATGGCTACACCTTC.

J is TRBJ2-7 and V is TRBV20-1; TRBD2 agrees at 13 bases. J lost 2 bases, V lost 6 bases, and 7 bases had no gene match. This CDR3 has 15 amino acids. Germline assignment: CDR1 DFQATT and CDR2 SNEGSKA (reference sequence). The CDR3 here is CSASRTSGRTYEQYF. As DNA, the CDR3 is TGCAGTGCCTCAAGGACTAGCGGGAGAACCTACGAGCAGTACTTC.

This sequence joins TRBV20-1 and TRBJ1-5, with D unclear. Trimming shortened V by 3 bases and J by 10 bases, and 7 bases separated the two germline ends. Germline V CDR1 and CDR2: DFQATT, SNEGSKA (reference sequence). The length of the CDR3 is 10 residues. For the CDR3, the DNA is TGCAGTGCTAGGGGGTATCCCCAGCATTTT. Translation gives CSARGYPQHF.

This clonotype was found many times. J is TRBJ2-5 and V is TRBV7-9; perhaps TRBD1 as D (6 bases). The V gene's germline CDR1 is SEHNR and CDR2 FQNEAQ (reference sequence). The CDR3 length is 15 residues. V was shortened by 0 bases and J by 4 bases, with 12 bases between the two germline ends. CDR3 protein: CASSLATGLGETQYF. CDR3 bases: TGTGCCAGCAGCTTAGCTACAGGGTTAGGAGAGACCCAGTACTTC.

The table lists this clonotype with many counts. CDR3 bases: TGTGCCAGCAGCTTACAGATGTCTAGCGGGATGGGTGAGACCCAGTACTTC. Translating gives CASSLQMSSGMGETQYF. This chain uses TRBV7-9 with TRBJ2-5; 9 positions match TRBD2. J gave up 5 bases and V 2 bases, and 12 bases lay outside the gene matches. CDR1 and CDR2 (germline): SEHNR, FQNEAQ (reference sequence). CDR3 size: 17 residues.

CDR3 nucleotide sequence: TGTGCCACCAGTGTTGCGAGGGAGAAAGTGCAGTACTTC. Its translation is CATSVAREKVQYF. This rearrangement joins TRBV24-1 to TRBJ2-7, with a possible D match to TRBD2 (5 bases). Trimming stripped 5 bases from V and 9 bases from J, with 16 bases between. The CDR3 has 13 residues. The germline V gene encodes CDR1 KGHDR and CDR2 SFDVKD.

This clonotype was seen repeatedly, ten times or more. V usage is TRBV25-1 and J usage is TRBJ1-2; tentative D call: TRBD1 (6 bases). This CDR3 is 14 amino acids long. V was cut by 5 bases and J by 6 bases, with 16 bases left in between. CDR1 MGHDK and CDR2 SYGVNS come from the germline V gene. CDR3 sequence reads: CASSYQGFEDGYTF. Written as DNA, the CDR3 is TGTGCCAGCAGTTATCAGGGGTTTGAGGATGGCTACACCTTC.

This chain uses TRBV10-3 with TRBJ1-5, with a tentative D call TRBD1 (5 bases). The CDR3 spans 13 residues. Germline CDR1 reads ENHRY; CDR2 reads SYGVKD. Trimming removed 4 bases at V and 10 bases at J, with 14 bases between. This CDR3 reads CAISVEGAGPQHF. DNA of the CDR3: TGTGCCATCAGTGTGGAAGGGGCGGGTCCCCAGCATTTT.

The chain couples TRBV12-3 or TRBV12-4 to TRBJ2-7; maybe TRBD2 (6 bases). The CDR3 extends over 15 amino acids. V dropped 1 base and J dropped 3 bases, with 13 bases sitting between them. CDR3 DNA: TGTGCCAGCAGTTTAGTGGGAGGCGATAACTACGAGCAGTACTTC. This encodes CASSLVGGDNYEQYF.

This clonotype was detected many times. V gene TRBV4-1 combines with J gene TRBJ2-2; D might be TRBD1 (5 bases). The germline gives CDR1 MGHRA, CDR2 YSYEKL. The CDR3 covers 13 residues. V was shortened by 2 bases and J by 7 bases, with 8 bases between the two germline ends. CDR3 amino acids: CASSQITGGELFF. CDR3 sequence (DNA): TGCGCCAGCAGCCAAATCACAGGCGGGGAGCTGTTTTTT.

This clonotype was seen many times. CDR3 coding DNA: TGTGCCTGGACCCCTCAGGAATGGGACACTGAAGCTTTCTTT. It codes for CAWTPQEWDTEAFF. V and J are TRBV30 and TRBJ1-1; D ambiguous. V was shortened by 4 bases and J by 3 bases, with 15 bases between the two germline ends. The length of the CDR3 is 14 residues. Germline CDR1 reads GTSNPN; CDR2 reads SVGIG (reference sequence).

There are many counts of this clonotype. The chain couples TRBV20-1 to TRBJ2-2; TRBD2 matches at 14 bases. Germline CDR1 DFQATT, CDR2 SNEGSKA (reference sequence). The CDR3 contains 16 residues. The trim removed 6 bases at V and 5 bases at J, leaving 8 bases unmatched. The chain's CDR3 is CSAHGTSGRRTGELFF. DNA for the CDR3: TGCAGTGCCCACGGGACTAGCGGGAGAAGAACCGGGGAGCTGTTTTTT.

The chain joins TRBV12-3 or TRBV12-4 to TRBJ1-3; TRBD1 matches 8 bases. Trimming took 6 bases from V and 4 from J; bases not matched to a gene: 2. The CDR3 loop spans 13 amino acids. CDR3 loop: CASRRTGGNTIYF. The CDR3 region has the DNA TGTGCCAGCAGGCGGACAGGGGGAAACACCATATATTTT.

This clonotype came up a few times. V and J are TRBV6-5 and TRBJ2-7; D not resolved. The germline CDR1 and CDR2 sequences are MNHEY and SVGAGI. This CDR3 has 14 amino acids. Trimming removed 4 bases from V and 2 bases from J, with 12 bases in between. CDR3 DNA: TGTGCCAGCAGTTCTCGGACCCTCACCTACGAGCAGTACTTC. Translating it yields CASSSRTLTYEQYF.